A selection of T cell receptor beta chains follows, all from one sample in a study of T cell responses to AZD1222 COVID-19 vaccine. Method: immunoSEQ multiplex PCR; TCRdb's copy keeps in-frame clones and lacks some. There are roughly 100,000 clones in the sample; roughly 88% occur only once, and about 28% lies in the top ten. The sequencing here drew on peripheral blood, taken on day 0 of AZD1222 vaccination. The receptors shown here come from an adult in good health. CDR3s include the opening cysteine and the closing phenylalanine or tryptophan. The D gene is left open where the match is weak. Part of the rows lack a size; the others show once, few, many or a class for expanded clones.

j_call v_call d_call clone_size cdr3_aa cdr3_nt
TRBJ2-7 TRBV7-9 . . CASSLGTPVTHEQYF TGTGCCAGCAGCTTAGGGACCCCGGTTACCCACGAGCAGTACTTC
TRBJ2-3 TRBV27 TRBD1 . CASSTGVLATDTQYF TGTGCCAGCAGTACAGGGGTTTTGGCCACAGATACGCAGTATTTT
TRBJ2-7 TRBV2 . . CSSSPAYEQYF TGTTCTAGCTCTCCGGCCTACGAGCAGTACTTC
TRBJ2-7 TRBV28 TRBD2 once CASRTRTSGREQYF TGTGCCAGCAGAACCCGGACTAGCGGTCGGGAGCAGTACTTC
TRBJ2-1 TRBV6-2/TRBV6-3 TRBD2 once CASSFDGTSGTNEQFF TGTGCCAGCAGTTTCGACGGGACTAGCGGGACCAATGAGCAGTTCTTC
TRBJ2-5 TRBV2 . . CASGQQETQYF TGTGCCAGCGGGCAGCAAGAGACCCAGTACTTC
TRBJ2-7 TRBV2 TRBD1 . CASRRRDRGAHEQYF TGTGCCAGCAGGAGGAGGGACAGGGGGGCCCACGAGCAGTACTTC
TRBJ1-1 TRBV6-2/TRBV6-3 . . CASSPGGNTEAFF TGTGCCAGCAGCCCCGGGGGAAACACTGAAGCTTTCTTT
TRBJ1-5 TRBV19 . . CASTPRGDISNQPQHF TGTGCCAGTACCCCCCGGGGCGATATCAGCAATCAGCCCCAGCATTTT
TRBJ2-2 TRBV4-2 TRBD2 . CASSQQSGRLAGELFF TGTGCCAGCAGCCAACAGAGCGGGAGGTTGGCCGGGGAGCTGTTTTTT
TRBJ2-7 TRBV7-2 TRBD2 . CASSLDGTSGAIYEQYF TGTGCCAGCAGCTTAGATGGGACTAGCGGGGCTATCTACGAGCAGTACTTC
TRBJ2-5 TRBV6-5 TRBD2 . CASSYSGASGQETQYF TGTGCCAGCAGTTACTCTGGGGCTAGCGGACAAGAGACCCAGTACTTC
TRBJ1-5 TRBV5-1 TRBD1 . CASSPGTGSQPQHF TGCGCCAGCAGCCCCGGGACAGGGAGTCAGCCCCAGCATTTT
TRBJ2-5 TRBV28 . . CASSPYLGGETQYF TGTGCCAGCAGCCCTTACCTTGGGGGGGAGACCCAGTACTTC
TRBJ1-3 TRBV19 . . CASSIGLISGNTIYF TGTGCCAGTAGTATCGGACTGATATCTGGAAACACCATATATTTT
TRBJ2-1 TRBV7-2 . . CASSGQSGVSYNEQFF TGTGCCAGCAGTGGCCAATCGGGGGTCTCCTACAATGAGCAGTTCTTC
TRBJ2-7 TRBV10-3 . . CAIKAGDTYEQYF TGTGCCATCAAGGCAGGTGACACCTACGAGCAGTACTTC
TRBJ1-5 TRBV6-5 . once CASSLGAGNQPQHF TGTGCCAGCAGCCTCGGGGCAGGGAATCAGCCCCAGCATTTT
TRBJ1-1 TRBV5-6 . . CASSLTSSGAFF TGTGCCAGCAGCTTAACCTCCAGTGGGGCTTTCTTT
TRBJ2-1 TRBV4-2 TRBD1 . CASSRDRGGDEQFF TGTGCCAGCAGCCGGGACAGGGGAGGAGATGAGCAGTTCTTC